Listed below are T cell receptor beta chains from one sample, sequenced in a study of control samples from healthy donors and cancer patients. The assay was immunoSEQ multiplex PCR, and TCRdb's table has in-frame clones only and misses some. The table includes about 120,000 clones, around 92% detected once. The source material was blood. All receptors derive from a man in his fifties or sixties in good health. CDR3s include the opening cysteine and the closing phenylalanine or tryptophan. The D gene is left open where the match is weak. Clone size is given for some rows only: seen once, a few or many times, or a class if the clone is expanded.

j_call,d_call,v_call,clone_size,cdr3_nt,cdr3_aa
TRBJ2-7,TRBD1,TRBV6-1,.,TGTGCCAGCAGTGGTTCCGGGACAGGGAACTCCTACGAGCAGTACTTC,CASSGSGTGNSYEQYF
TRBJ1-1,.,TRBV11-2,.,TGTGCCAGCAGCTCCCGCTCTACCCCGACAGGGAACACTGAAGCTTTCTTT,CASSSRSTPTGNTEAFF
TRBJ2-1,.,TRBV2,.,TGTGCCAGCAGTGAAGCGCTAGGGACAAACAATGAGCAGTTCTTC,CASSEALGTNNEQFF
TRBJ1-1,.,TRBV10-3,.,TGTGCCATCAGTTTACAAGGGTTCACTGAAGCTTTCTTT,CAISLQGFTEAFF
TRBJ1-2,.,TRBV6-5,.,TGTGCCAGCAGCGCCGGAGCTAACTATGGCTACACCTTC,CASSAGANYGYTF
TRBJ2-1,.,TRBV6-2/TRBV6-3,.,TGTGCCAGCAGCAGAGATCGTGTCCCCGGGAATGAGCAGTTCTTC,CASSRDRVPGNEQFF
TRBJ1-6,TRBD1,TRBV19,once,TGTGCCAGTAAAACGACAGGGAACTATAATTCACCCCTCCACTTT,CASKTTGNYNSPLHF
TRBJ1-1,TRBD1,TRBV19,.,TGTGCCAGTAACTTGGACAGGGGCACTGAAGCTTTCTTT,CASNLDRGTEAFF
TRBJ2-6,.,TRBV9,.,TGTGCCAGCAGCGTAGAGCGCTTAGCTTCTGGGGCCAACGTCCTGACTTTC,CASSVERLASGANVLTF
TRBJ2-3,.,TRBV5-4,few,TGTGCCAGCAGCCTTCCCCCTCCCACAGATACGCAGTATTTT,CASSLPPPTDTQYF
TRBJ1-5,.,TRBV3-1/TRBV3-2,.,TGTGCCAGCAGCCAAAAAGATCAGCCCCAGCATTTT,CASSQKDQPQHF
TRBJ2-7,TRBD2,TRBV27,.,TGTGCCAGCAGGGGGGGGAAATGGAGCACCTACGAGCAGTACTTC,CASRGGKWSTYEQYF
TRBJ1-5,TRBD1,TRBV2,.,TGTGCCAGCAGTCGGACAGGGAGGTCCACTAGCAATCAGCCCCAGCATTTT,CASSRTGRSTSNQPQHF
TRBJ1-4,.,TRBV16,.,TGTGCCAGCAGCCAATCGGGGCGGGGTGAAAAACTGTTTTTT,CASSQSGRGEKLFF
TRBJ2-2,.,TRBV5-1,once,TGCGCCAGCAGCCCCCTTTTGCCGGGGACGGCCGGGGAGCTGTTTTTT,CASSPLLPGTAGELFF
TRBJ1-1,.,TRBV6-1,.,TGTGCCAGCAGTGAATCGGCAGAAGGCACTGAAGCTTTCTTT,CASSESAEGTEAFF
TRBJ1-1,.,TRBV30,.,TGTGCCTGGAATTCTCCGTGGGGCCGAAGCAACGAAGCTTTCTTT,CAWNSPWGRSNEAFF
TRBJ2-7,.,TRBV6-2/TRBV6-3,once,TGTGCCAGCAGTTACCCGTCCGCTGGGCTATACACCTACGAGCAGTACTTC,CASSYPSAGLYTYEQYF
TRBJ2-7,TRBD1,TRBV5-1,.,TGCGCCAGCAGCTGGGGACAGGGCTACGAGCAGTACTTC,CASSWGQGYEQYF
TRBJ1-1,TRBD1,TRBV10-3,.,TGTGCCATCAGTACAGGGGCCAGGGACACTGAAGCTTTCTTT,CAISTGARDTEAFF
TRBJ1-2,.,TRBV19,.,TGTGCCAGTAGTATCGAAAGCTATGGCTACACCTTC,CASSIESYGYTF
TRBJ1-6,.,TRBV2,few,TGTGCCAGCAATATGGGGGTAGGGAATTCACCCCTCCACTTT,CASNMGVGNSPLHF
TRBJ1-5,.,TRBV15,.,TGTGCCACCAGCAGAGATGTGGGAAGCAATCAGCCCCAGCATTTT,CATSRDVGSNQPQHF
TRBJ2-7,TRBD1,TRBV5-4,.,TGTGCCAGCAGCTTGGCTCGACAGGGGACTTACGAGCAGTACTTC,CASSLARQGTYEQYF
TRBJ1-1,.,TRBV5-5,once,TGTGCCAGCAGCTTTCTTAACATGAACACTGAAGCTTTCTTT,CASSFLNMNTEAFF
TRBJ2-5,TRBD2,TRBV3-1/TRBV3-2,.,TGTGCCAGCAGCCACAAGAGGACTAGCGGGGGGAAAGAGACCCAGTACTTC,CASSHKRTSGGKETQYF
TRBJ2-5,TRBD2,TRBV5-3,.,TGTGCCAGAAGCCTCTTAACCGGACTAGCGGGGGGGCCGTGGGAGACCCAGTACTTC,CARSLLTGLAGGPWETQYF
TRBJ2-3,.,TRBV3-1/TRBV3-2,once,TGTGCCAGCAGCCAAGGATGGGGAACGGGCACAGATACGCAGTATTTT,CASSQGWGTGTDTQYF
TRBJ1-1,TRBD1,TRBV10-3,.,TGTGCCATCAGTGTTAACAGGGGGCTGAACACTGAAGCTTTCTTT,CAISVNRGLNTEAFF
TRBJ2-1,.,TRBV5-1,.,TGCGCCAGCAGCGTGACCGGGAGCTCCTACAATGAGCAGTTCTTC,CASSVTGSSYNEQFF
TRBJ2-5,.,TRBV5-1,once,TGCGCCAGCAGCTGGGACACCTCCCAAGAGACCCAGTACTTC,CASSWDTSQETQYF
TRBJ1-6,TRBD1,TRBV9,.,TGTGCCAGCAGCGTAGAGGGCAGGGGGACTTCACCCCTCCACTTT,CASSVEGRGTSPLHF
TRBJ1-3,.,TRBV30,.,TGTGCCTGGAACAGGGCGCAAGGAAACACCATATATTTT,CAWNRAQGNTIYF
TRBJ2-5,.,TRBV6-4,few,TGTGCCAGCAGTGACTCTATGAGCGCAGAGACCCAGTACTTC,CASSDSMSAETQYF
TRBJ2-3,TRBD2,TRBV23-1,.,TGCGCCAGCAGTCAATCTGGGGGGGTGAGAAACACAGATACGCAGTATTTT,CASSQSGGVRNTDTQYF
TRBJ2-1,.,TRBV9,.,TGTGCCAGCAGCGTATGGGAGAATGAGCAGTTCTTC,CASSVWENEQFF
TRBJ2-3,TRBD1,TRBV7-6,.,TGTGCCAGCAGCTTAGAGGGGACAGGGACAGATACGCAGTATTTT,CASSLEGTGTDTQYF
TRBJ1-1,.,TRBV11-2,.,TGTGCCAGCAGCTTAAGGGGCTTGAACACTGAAGCTTTCTTT,CASSLRGLNTEAFF
TRBJ2-5,.,TRBV27,.,TGTGCCAGCAGTCCGGACGGACAAGAGACCCAGTACTTC,CASSPDGQETQYF
TRBJ2-7,.,TRBV4-3,.,TGCGCCAGCAGCCAAGATGCCGGGGGCGTCTCCTACGAGCAGTACTTC,CASSQDAGGVSYEQYF
TRBJ2-2,.,TRBV7-9,.,TGTGCCAGCATCATTGCAGGGACCACCGGGGAGCTGTTTTTT,CASIIAGTTGELFF
TRBJ1-2,.,TRBV5-5,.,TGTGCCAGCAGCTTAGGAGGGAACTATGGCTACACCTTC,CASSLGGNYGYTF
TRBJ1-1,TRBD1,TRBV6-5,.,TGTGCCAGCAGACAGGGGAGTAAGGACACTGAAGCTTTCTTT,CASRQGSKDTEAFF
TRBJ1-1,.,TRBV5-5,.,TGTGCCAGCAGCTTGGTGGCTCTGAACACTGAAGCTTTCTTT,CASSLVALNTEAFF
TRBJ1-1,.,TRBV10-2,few,TGCGCCAGCAGGGAGAGGGTGGAAGCTTTCTTT,CASRERVEAFF
TRBJ2-1,TRBD1,TRBV2,.,TGTGCCAGCAGGGAATCAGGGGGTTCGAGGAATGAGCAGTTCTTC,CASRESGGSRNEQFF